This paragraph reports one T cell receptor (beta chain). V dropped 1 base and J dropped 7; count of bases not matched to a gene: 8. There are 16 residues in the CDR3. This sample is part of a study of T cells after yellow fever vaccination. TCRdb analysed the 5' RACE reads with MiXCR anew, one entry per CDR3 protein. The data hold 620,000 or so distinct CDR3 sequences, with roughly 17% observed a single time. The chain uses TRBV12-3 or TRBV12-4 and TRBJ2-1, with TRBD1 matching 9 bases. The clonotype comes from a man between 18 and 35 years old who received the YFV17D yellow fever vaccine. This sample comprised PBMCs, obtained about 5 days after the first yellow fever vaccination. Here the CDR3 reads CASSLGGTGPTNEQFF. In DNA form, the CDR3 reads TGTGCCAGCAGTTTAGGGGGGACAGGGCCTACAAATGAGCAGTTCTTC.